The rows below give T cell receptor beta chains drawn from one sample of a study of blood T cell repertoires in COVID-19. Profiling relied on immunoSEQ multiplex PCR, and the TCRdb table lists in-frame clones only, not all of them. Seen here are about 100,000 clones, about 83% observed once, and the top ten hold roughly 13%. Sequenced material: peripheral blood. The receptors here all came from a human donor in a cohort sampled during active COVID-19. Both conserved end residues are part of each CDR3. The D gene is left open where the match is weak. A row's size may be missing; if present it is once, few, many or a size class.

>-|TRBV5-1|TRBD1|TRBJ2-7
CASSRGQGYEQYF
TGCGCCAGCAGCCGGGGACAGGGCTACGAGCAGTACTTC
>-|TRBV7-8|-|TRBJ2-7
CASTTRRVYEQYF
TGTGCCAGCACCACCAGGCGGGTTTACGAGCAGTACTTC
>once|TRBV15|-|TRBJ1-3
CATSRENYSGNTIYF
TGTGCCACCAGCAGAGAGAACTACTCTGGAAACACCATATATTTT
>-|TRBV5-1|-|TRBJ2-1
CASSYLAGAYNEQFF
TGCGCCAGCAGTTACCTTGCGGGGGCTTACAATGAGCAGTTCTTC
>-|TRBV5-1|TRBD1|TRBJ1-1
CASSSPGQGVVTEAFF
TGCGCCAGCAGCTCCCCGGGACAGGGGGTAGTCACTGAAGCTTTCTTT
>few|TRBV18|-|TRBJ1-4
CASSLGGDNEKLFF
TGTGCCAGCTCACTTGGTGGAGATAATGAAAAACTGTTTTTT
>-|TRBV7-2|-|TRBJ2-7
CASSRGTVSYEQYF
TGTGCCAGCAGCCGGGGGACAGTCTCCTACGAGCAGTACTTC
>-|TRBV7-9|-|TRBJ1-2
CASSTRGGYTF
TGTGCCAGCAGCACCAGGGGTGGCTACACCTTC
>-|TRBV28|-|TRBJ1-5
CASSFPGLSNQPQHF
TGTGCCAGCAGTTTCCCAGGGCTTAGCAATCAGCCCCAGCATTTT
>-|TRBV30|-|TRBJ1-1
CAWSVLYTEAFF
TGTGCCTGGAGTGTACTGTACACTGAAGCTTTCTTT
>-|TRBV27|-|TRBJ2-1
CASSNRDEQFF
TGTGCCAGCAGTAACAGGGATGAGCAGTTCTTC
>-|TRBV7-2|-|TRBJ1-6
CATTVGQGNSPLHF
TGTGCCACCACCGTGGGGCAGGGAAATTCACCCCTCCACTTT
>-|TRBV5-1|TRBD2|TRBJ2-3
CASRNPGLATKEADTQYF
TGCGCCAGCAGGAATCCGGGACTAGCGACAAAAGAGGCAGATACGCAGTATTTT
>-|TRBV10-3|-|TRBJ2-5
CASKQGGQETQYF
TGTGCCTCCAAACAGGGTGGACAAGAGACCCAGTACTTC
>-|TRBV12-5|TRBD2|TRBJ2-5
CASGFRLAGEETQYF
TGTGCTAGTGGTTTTAGGTTAGCGGGGGAAGAGACCCAGTACTTC
>-|TRBV7-9|TRBD1|TRBJ1-1
CASSRQGWDTEAFF
TGTGCCAGCAGCCGACAGGGCTGGGACACTGAAGCTTTCTTT
>medium-sized|TRBV19|-|TRBJ2-7
CASSIGASGLTYEQYF
TGTGCCAGTAGTATAGGGGCGAGCGGGTTAACCTACGAGCAGTACTTC
>once|TRBV7-8|TRBD1|TRBJ2-7
CASSLDRGLYEQYF
TGTGCCAGCAGCTTAGACAGGGGTCTTTACGAGCAGTACTTC
>-|TRBV6-5|TRBD1|TRBJ2-3
CARDRGSDTQYF
TGTGCCAGAGACAGGGGATCAGATACGCAGTATTTT
>-|TRBV6-5|TRBD1|TRBJ1-1
CASSYAGTAEGAFF
TGTGCCAGCAGTTACGCGGGGACAGCCGAGGGAGCTTTCTTT
>-|TRBV6-2/TRBV6-3|TRBD2|TRBJ2-1
CASSYSPGLAGGPLYNEQFF
TGTGCCAGCAGTTACTCACCAGGACTAGCGGGAGGGCCCCTCTACAATGAGCAGTTCTTC